Following are 9 T cell receptor beta chains from one sample sequenced in a study of T cell responses to AZD1222 COVID-19 vaccine. Measured with immunoSEQ multiplex PCR; TCRdb has only the in-frame clones, and not every one. The sample includes 170,000 or so clones, around 87% of them seen just once. Sequenced material: peripheral blood, taken on day 0 of AZD1222 vaccination. The receptors derive from an adult in good health.

This clone appeared a single time. The chain links TRBV6-5 to TRBJ1-5, with D unresolved. V lost 2 bases, J lost 3 bases, and 5 bases lay in between. The CDR3 runs to 13 residues. From germline, CDR1 is MNHEY and CDR2 SVGAGI. CDR3: CASSYTLNQPQHF. The CDR3 DNA is TGTGCCAGCAGTTACACCCTCAATCAGCCCCAGCATTTT.

The V and J genes are TRBV28 and TRBJ1-4, with D maybe TRBD1 (5 bases). The V gene lost 3 bases and the J gene lost 1 base, with 18 bases spanning the gap. The germline CDR1 and CDR2 sequences are MDHEN and SYDVKM. The CDR3 extends over 18 amino acids. CDR3 bases: TGTGCCAGCAGTTTTTCTTCGGGCAGAAGGGGAACTAATGAAAAACTGTTTTTT. This gives the protein CASSFSSGRRGTNEKLFF.

CDR3 nucleotides: TGTGCCAGCAGTTTATCGTACAGGGGTTCTGGAAACACCATATATTTT. This translates into CASSLSYRGSGNTIYF. The chain uses TRBV28 and TRBJ1-3, with 7 positions matching TRBD1. There are 16 residues in the CDR3. Germline V gene lookup returns CDR1 MDHEN and CDR2 SYDVKM. With V trimmed by 1 base and J by 1 base, 4 bases remained unmatched.

The chain combines TRBV11-2 with TRBJ2-7; tentatively, D is TRBD2 (5 bases). With 0 bases removed from V and 3 bases from J, the gap between germline ends came to 9 bases. In germline, CDR1 is SGHAT, CDR2 FQNNGV. This CDR3 is built from 14 residues. In DNA, the CDR3 is TGTGCCAGCAGCTTAGAACGAACTAGCTACGAGCAGTACTTC. This encodes CASSLERTSYEQYF.

This clone was detected once. The genes are TRBV5-4 and TRBJ1-2; D is possibly TRBD1 (5 bases). The CDR3 spans 16 residues. Trimming pared 0 bases from V and 6 bases from J, leaving 18 bases between. Germline V lookup: CDR1 SGHNT, CDR2 YYREEE (reference sequence). The CDR3 DNA follows: TGTGCCAGCAGCTTGGGAGTTCGGTCGGCAGGGAATGGCTACACCTTC. Translating it yields CASSLGVRSAGNGYTF.

This clone was picked up one time. The V gene is TRBV3-1 (or the pseudogene TRBV3-2), the J gene TRBJ1-2; D is unclear. With 4 bases removed from V and 4 bases from J, the gap between germline ends came to 19 bases. The CDR3 loop spans 16 amino acids. The germline CDR1 and CDR2 sequences are LGHDT and YNNKEL (reference sequence). This CDR3 reads CASSPRLGGSTYGYTF. In DNA, the CDR3 is TGTGCCAGCAGCCCCCGACTTGGAGGGAGTACCTATGGCTACACCTTC.

J is TRBJ2-1 and V is TRBV6-5; 11 bases line up with TRBD2. Trimming at V came to 0 bases and at J to 6 bases, leaving 4 bases not matched to a gene. The CDR3 is made up of 16 amino acids. CDR1 is MNHEY, CDR2 SVGAGI, per germline. Here the CDR3 DNA reads TGTGCCAGCAGTTACTCGAGAGGACTAGCGGGCAATGAGCAGTTCTTC. This translates into CASSYSRGLAGNEQFF.

This rearrangement joins TRBV6-7 to TRBJ1-6; D possibly corresponds to TRBD1 (5 bases). TRBV6-7 is known as an ORF, though its function is uncertain. The CDR3 has 15 residues. Trimming stripped 3 bases from V and 5 bases from J, with 11 bases between. Here the CDR3 reads CASSYYRDHNSPLHF. In DNA, the CDR3 is TGTGCCAGCAGTTATTACCGGGACCATAATTCACCCCTCCACTTT.

The chain employs TRBV27 and TRBJ2-5; 9 nucleotides match TRBD1. This CDR3 has 14 amino acids. The J segment lost 4 bases and the V segment lost 5 bases, leaving 5 bases of the junction unmatched. The germline gives CDR1 MNHEY, CDR2 SMNVEV (reference sequence). CDR3 DNA: TGTGCCAGCAGTGTACAGGGGGCTCGAGAGACCCAGTACTTC. As protein: CASSVQGARETQYF.